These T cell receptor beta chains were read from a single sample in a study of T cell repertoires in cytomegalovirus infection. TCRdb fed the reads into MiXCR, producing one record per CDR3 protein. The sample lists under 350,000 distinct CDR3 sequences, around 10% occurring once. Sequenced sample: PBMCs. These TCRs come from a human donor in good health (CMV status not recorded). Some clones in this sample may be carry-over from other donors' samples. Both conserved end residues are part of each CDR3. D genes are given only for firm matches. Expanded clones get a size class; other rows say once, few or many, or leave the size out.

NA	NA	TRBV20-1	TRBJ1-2	CSARAGLMDGYTF	TGCAGTGCTAGGGCGGGTCTTATGGATGGCTACACCTTC
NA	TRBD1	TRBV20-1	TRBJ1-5	CSARDPGGQPQHF	TGCAGTGCTAGAGATCCAGGGGGTCAGCCCCAGCATTTT
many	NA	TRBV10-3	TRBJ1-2	CAISSKPPTQGNYGYTF	TGTGCCATCAGTTCCAAACCGCCCACACAGGGCAACTATGGCTACACCTTC
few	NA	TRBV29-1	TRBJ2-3	CSVGGKLTDTQYF	TGCAGCGTTGGTGGCAAACTCACAGATACGCAGTATTTT
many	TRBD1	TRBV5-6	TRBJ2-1	CASGTGVYNEQFF	TGTGCCAGCGGGACAGGGGTATACAATGAGCAGTTCTTC
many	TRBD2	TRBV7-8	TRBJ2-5	CASSFLAGGPTETQYF	TGTGCCAGCAGCTTCCTAGCGGGGGGGCCAACTGAGACCCAGTACTTC
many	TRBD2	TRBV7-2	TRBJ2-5	CASSFTSGGLGETQYF	TGTGCCAGCAGCTTTACTAGCGGGGGTTTAGGAGAGACCCAGTACTTC
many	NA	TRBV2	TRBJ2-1	CASSELELEQFF	TGTGCCAGCAGTGAGTTGGAGCTTGAGCAGTTCTTC
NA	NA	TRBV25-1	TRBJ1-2	CASSEYNRDDYTF	TGTGCCAGCAGTGAATATAACAGGGATGACTACACCTTC
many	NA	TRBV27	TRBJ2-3	CASSLSLTDTQYF	TGTGCCAGCAGTTTATCGTTGACAGATACGCAGTATTTT
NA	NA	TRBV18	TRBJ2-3	CASSPPSRAADTQYF	TGTGCCAGCTCACCACCGTCCAGGGCTGCAGATACGCAGTATTTT
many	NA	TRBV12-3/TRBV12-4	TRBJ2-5	CASSLHVRETQYF	TGTGCCAGCAGTTTGCACGTCCGGGAGACCCAGTACTTC
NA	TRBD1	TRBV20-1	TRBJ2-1	CSLDRGRVINEQFF	TGCAGCTTAGACAGGGGGAGAGTAATCAATGAGCAGTTCTTC
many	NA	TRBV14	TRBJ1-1	CASSAGPQRTEAFF	TGTGCCAGCAGTGCCGGACCACAGAGGACTGAAGCTTTCTTT
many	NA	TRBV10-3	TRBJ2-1	CAIAVGRNNEQFF	TGTGCCATCGCAGTGGGGCGGAACAATGAGCAGTTCTTC
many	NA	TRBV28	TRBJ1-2	CASSLWLEGGYTF	TGTGCCAGCAGTTTGTGGCTGGAGGGGGGCTACACCTTC
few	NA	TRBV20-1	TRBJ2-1	CSARDGTRFSGNEQFF	TGCAGTGCTAGGGACGGGACCCGCTTTTCGGGCAATGAGCAGTTCTTC
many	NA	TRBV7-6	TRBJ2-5	CASSLGIDTQYF	TGTGCCAGCAGCTTAGGAATAGATACCCAGTACTTC
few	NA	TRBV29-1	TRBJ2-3	CSAGVGTDTQYF	TGCAGCGCCGGGGTAGGGACAGATACGCAGTATTTT
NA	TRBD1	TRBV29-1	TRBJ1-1	CSVERTGVAFF	TGCAGCGTTGAGCGGACAGGGGTGGCTTTCTTT
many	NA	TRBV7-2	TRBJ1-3	CASKSSGNTIYF	TGTGCCTCGAAGAGCTCTGGAAACACCATATATTTT
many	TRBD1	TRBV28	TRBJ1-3	CASIDREAGNTIYF	TGTGCCAGCATCGACAGGGAGGCTGGAAACACCATATATTTT
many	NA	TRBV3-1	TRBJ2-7	CASSRRVDREQYF	TGTGCCAGCAGCCGACGGGTGGACCGCGAGCAGTACTTC
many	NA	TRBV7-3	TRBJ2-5	CASSLFGGAQETQYF	TGTGCCAGCAGCTTATTTGGTGGGGCACAAGAGACCCAGTACTTC
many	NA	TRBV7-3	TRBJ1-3	CASSSGGPGNTIYF	TGTGCCAGCAGCTCGGGGGGGCCTGGAAACACCATATATTTT
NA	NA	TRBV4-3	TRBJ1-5	CASSQDHRQPQHF	TGCGCCAGCAGCCAAGATCACCGCCAGCCCCAGCATTTT
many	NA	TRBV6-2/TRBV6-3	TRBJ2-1	CASSYSHNEQFF	TGTGCCAGCAGTTACTCCCACAATGAGCAGTTCTTC
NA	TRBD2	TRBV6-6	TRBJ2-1	CASSYPFLAGGRNEQFF	TGTGCCAGCAGTTACCCGTTCCTAGCGGGGGGGCGAAATGAGCAGTTCTTC
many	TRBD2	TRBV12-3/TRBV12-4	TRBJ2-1	CASRQGGAGEPGFQFF	TGTGCCAGCAGGCAGGGAGGAGCGGGGGAACCCGGGTTCCAGTTCTTC
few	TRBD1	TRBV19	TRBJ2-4	CASSIGDRGIAKNIQYF	TGTGCCAGTAGTATAGGCGACAGGGGGATTGCCAAAAACATTCAGTACTTC
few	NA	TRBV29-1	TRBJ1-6	CSGRWRGASPLHF	TGCAGCGGCCGATGGAGGGGTGCTTCACCCCTCCACTTT
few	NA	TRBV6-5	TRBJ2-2	CASSMGENTGELFF	TGTGCCAGCAGTATGGGGGAGAACACCGGGGAGCTGTTTTTT
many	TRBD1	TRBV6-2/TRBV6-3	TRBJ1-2	CASRPPTGGYGYTF	TGTGCCAGCAGACCCCCGACAGGGGGATATGGCTACACCTTC
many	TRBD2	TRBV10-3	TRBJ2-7	CAIRLAGGSGHYEQYF	TGTGCCATCAGGCTAGCGGGGGGCTCAGGGCACTACGAGCAGTACTTC
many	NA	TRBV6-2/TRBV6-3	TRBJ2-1	CASSYRGTYNEQFF	TGTGCCAGCAGTTACAGGGGAACCTACAATGAGCAGTTCTTC
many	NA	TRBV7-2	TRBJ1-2	CASSWEGYGYTF	TGTGCCAGCAGCTGGGAGGGATATGGCTACACCTTC
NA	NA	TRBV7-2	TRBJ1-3	CASSLGRTGNTIYF	TGTGCCAGCAGCTTAGGTCGAACTGGAAACACCATATATTTT
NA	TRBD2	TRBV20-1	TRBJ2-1	CSAREGRDRSSYNEQFF	TGCAGTGCTAGAGAGGGGAGGGACCGGAGCTCCTACAATGAGCAGTTCTTC
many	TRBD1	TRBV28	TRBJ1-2	CASSSTRGTGPFLDGYTF	TGTGCCAGCAGTTCGACCCGGGGGACAGGACCTTTTTTGGATGGCTACACCTTC
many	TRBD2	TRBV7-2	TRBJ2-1	CASSSPGLDYEQFF	TGTGCCAGCAGCTCCCCAGGACTAGACTATGAGCAGTTCTTC
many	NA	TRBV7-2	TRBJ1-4	CASSLYNEEKLFF	TGTGCCAGCAGCTTATATAATGAGGAAAAACTGTTTTTT
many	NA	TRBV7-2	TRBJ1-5	CASSFDGGGNQPQHF	TGTGCCAGCAGCTTCGACGGGGGAGGTAATCAGCCCCAGCATTTT
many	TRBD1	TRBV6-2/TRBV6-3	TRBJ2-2	CASRKGQGAQTGELFF	TGTGCCAGCAGAAAGGGACAGGGGGCGCAGACCGGGGAGCTGTTTTTT
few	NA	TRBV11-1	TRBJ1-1	CASSSTPTVNTEAFF	TGTGCCAGCAGCTCGACCCCAACAGTTAACACTGAAGCTTTCTTT
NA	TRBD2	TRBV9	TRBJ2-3	CASSASSGGTDTQYF	TGTGCCAGCAGCGCATCTAGCGGGGGAACAGATACGCAGTATTTT